Shown below are 10 T cell receptor beta chains from a single sample sequenced in a study of T cell responses to AZD1222 COVID-19 vaccine. Sequencing used immunoSEQ multiplex PCR; TCRdb keeps in-frame clones, though not all of them. The profile shows 99,000 or so clones, 89% of them singletons. The starting material was peripheral blood, obtained 28 days after the second AZD1222 dose. The receptor set was obtained from an adult who received the AZD1222 COVID-19 vaccine.

The chain is built from TRBV19 and TRBJ2-1, with TRBD2 identical over 13 bases. The CDR3 runs to 17 residues. Trimming took 6 bases from V and 9 from J; bases not matched to a gene: 14. Germline CDR1 reads LNHDA; CDR2 reads SQIVND (reference sequence). CDR3 in DNA: TGTGCCAGTAGCCCCGACGCGACTAGCGGGAGGTACGCTGAGCAGTTCTTC. Translation: CASSPDATSGRYAEQFF.

V gene TRBV19 combines with J gene TRBJ1-5; D uncertain. Between the trimmed V and J ends, which lost 8 bases and 7 bases, there was a span of 24 bases. The CDR3 loop spans 16 amino acids. The germline gives CDR1 LNHDA, CDR2 SQIVND (reference sequence). As DNA, the CDR3 is TGTGCCAGTGTCCCCGCCCGAAGCGATGTACGGCAGCCCCAGCATTTT. It specifies CASVPARSDVRQPQHF.

J is TRBJ2-2 and V is TRBV5-4; D might be TRBD1 (6 bases). Germline lookup yields CDR1 SGHNT and CDR2 YYREEE (reference sequence). The CDR3 is 14 amino acids. With 0 bases removed from V and 5 bases from J, the gap between germline ends came to 8 bases. The chain's CDR3 is CASSLDQGTGELFF. CDR3 nucleotide sequence: TGTGCCAGCAGCTTGGACCAGGGGACCGGGGAGCTGTTTTTT.

The chain combines TRBV9 with TRBJ2-5; either TRBD1 or TRBD2 may fit D (5 bases each). V was pared by 6 bases and J by 7 bases, with 13 bases between. Per germline, CDR1 SGDLS and CDR2 YYNGEE. The CDR3 is 12 residues long. The CDR3: CASNEGLGTQYF. The CDR3 nucleotides are TGTGCCAGCAATGAGGGGCTGGGGACCCAGTACTTC.

CDR3 region: CASSSTQGLADQPQHF. In nucleotides, the CDR3 is TGTGCCAGCAGTTCTACACAGGGATTAGCTGATCAGCCCCAGCATTTT. The chain carries TRBV28 and TRBJ1-5; possibly TRBD1 for D (6 bases). This CDR3 has 16 amino acids. Germline V gene lookup returns CDR1 MDHEN and CDR2 SYDVKM. The germline V and J ends were trimmed by 4 bases and 5 bases, with 18 bases remaining between them.

This chain connects TRBV11-2 to TRBJ1-2, with 7 bases lining up with TRBD1. The CDR3 runs 15 residues. Germline CDR1 and CDR2: SGHAT and FQNNGV. V was pared by 4 bases and J by 6 bases, with 11 bases of the junction left unmatched. CDR3 sequence reads: CASSSQGIKLDGYTF. CDR3 coding DNA: TGTGCCAGCAGCTCACAGGGGATCAAGCTCGATGGCTACACCTTC.

In the case of this clone: Other DNA sequences in this sample translate to the same CDR3. CDR3 DNA sequence: TGCGCCAGCAGCTTGGGCGACAGGAACACTGAAGCTTTCTTT. It codes for CASSLGDRNTEAFF. The chain couples TRBV5-1 to TRBJ1-1; D possibly corresponds to TRBD1 (5 bases). The CDR3 spans 14 residues. V lost 0 bases and J 1 base, leaving 7 bases between the germline ends. Germline V gives CDR1 SGHRS, CDR2 YFSETQ.

V and J are TRBV19 and TRBJ2-2; D not resolved. The V end was cut by 5 bases, the J end by 1 base, with 11 bases between. The CDR3 runs 15 residues. CDR1 LNHDA and CDR2 SQIVND come from the germline V gene (reference sequence). CDR3 protein: CASSLPGRNTGELFF. In nucleotides, the CDR3 is TGTGCCAGTAGTCTCCCGGGCCGGAACACCGGGGAGCTGTTTTTT.

V is TRBV6-5 and J is TRBJ1-3; D unresolved. V was cut by 7 bases and J by 2 bases, with 9 bases left in between. The CDR3 is 13 amino acids. Per germline, CDR1 MNHEY and CDR2 SVGAGI. CDR3 DNA: TGTGCCAGCACCGAGGCTGCTGGAAACACCATATATTTT. Its translation: CASTEAAGNTIYF.

V gene TRBV3-1 (or the pseudogene TRBV3-2) combines with J gene TRBJ2-1, with 8 bases matching TRBD2. The CDR3 covers 15 residues. CDR1 is LGHDT and CDR2 is YNNKEL in the germline V gene (reference sequence). The ends lost 4 bases at V and 3 bases at J; junction bases unmatched: 5. The CDR3 DNA sequence: TGTGCCAGCAGCCGGAGCGGGGGACTCTACAATGAGCAGTTCTTC. It encodes CASSRSGGLYNEQFF.